This T cell receptor (beta chain) was observed in a study of shared clonotypes between healthy human individuals. General study results and limits: Sharing of clonotypes among donors was expected to vary with sequencing depth. Naive CD4 clonotypes overlapped across a handful of donors at around 4.7%.

Each subset's genomic DNA was shared equally among a number of immunoSEQ plates. TCRdb's table, derived via immunoSEQ multiplex PCR, lists solely in-frame clones and lacks some. This sample has more than 400,000 clones; 90% to 97% occur once, and the top ten carry approximately 0.067%. With regard to this clone: Antigen specificity is unknown.

Sample: naive CD4+ T cells sorted from blood. Subset indicated: CD45RA+ positively selected. The receptor comes from a woman in her thirties in good health.

For the CDR3, the DNA is TGTGCCAGCAGTGAGGCTCCTCCCCGGGACCCCTGGGATACGCAGTATTTT. Protein product: CASSEAPPRDPWDTQYF. The rearrangement links TRBV2 to TRBJ2-3; perhaps D is TRBD1 or TRBD2 (5 bases each). Germline assignment: CDR1 SNHLY and CDR2 FYNNEI. V shed 3 bases and J shed 6 bases, with 22 bases lying between them. CDR3 size: 17 residues.